Below, one TCR beta chain is given with its context. Its antigen remains unknown. The data belong to a study of T cells after yellow fever vaccination. Study-level background: The fractions with low cell numbers were processed using SMART-Seq v4 Ultra Low Input.

Trimming removed 0 bases from V and 2 bases from J, with 16 bases in between. Germline CDR1 and CDR2: ENHRY and SYGVKD. The CDR3 is 17 amino acids. For TCR, cDNA came from 5'RACE template switching, which added a universal primer site and UMIs. TCRdb ran MiXCR on the 5' RACE reads and lists one entry per CDR3 protein. Among 150,000 or so distinct CDR3 sequences listed, about a tenth were seen once. Overall study findings and caveats: Detected again after the booster were most primary-vaccination clones, at about 96% CD4 and approximately 90% CD8. Abundant clonotypes from the bulk population could have been carried over as contaminants into FACS-sorted repertoires.

The sequencing here drew on CD8+ T cells sorted from PBMCs, taken 45 days after the yellow fever booster vaccination. The source of this sequence is a man aged 18 to 35 who received the YFV17D yellow fever vaccine. V usage is TRBV10-3 and J usage is TRBJ2-5; weak D call: TRBD2 (5 bases). The DNA for the CDR3 is TGTGCCATCAGTGAGTCATTCGGGATAGGGAAACAAGAGACCCAGTACTTC. Its translation is CAISESFGIGKQETQYF.